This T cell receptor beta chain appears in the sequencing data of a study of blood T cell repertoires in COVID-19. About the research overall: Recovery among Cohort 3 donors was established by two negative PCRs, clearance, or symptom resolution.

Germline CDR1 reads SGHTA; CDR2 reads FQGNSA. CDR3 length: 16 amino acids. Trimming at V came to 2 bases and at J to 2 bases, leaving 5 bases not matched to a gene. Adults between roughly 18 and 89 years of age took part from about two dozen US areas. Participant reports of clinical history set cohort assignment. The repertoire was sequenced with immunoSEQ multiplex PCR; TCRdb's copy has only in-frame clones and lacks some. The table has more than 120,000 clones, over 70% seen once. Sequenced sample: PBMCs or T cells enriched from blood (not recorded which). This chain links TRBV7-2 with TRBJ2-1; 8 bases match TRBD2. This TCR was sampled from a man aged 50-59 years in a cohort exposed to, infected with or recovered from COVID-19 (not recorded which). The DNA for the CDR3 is TGTGCCAGCAGCTTAAAAGGTAGCGGGGCCTACAATGAGCAGTTCTTC. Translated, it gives CASSLKGSGAYNEQFF. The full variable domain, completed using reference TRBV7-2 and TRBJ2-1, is GAGVSQSPSNKVTEKGKDVELRCDPISGHTALYWYRQSLGQGLEFLIYFQGNSAPDKSGLPSDRFSAERTGGSVSTLTIQRTQQEDSAVYLCASSLKGSGAYNEQFFGPGTRLTVL.